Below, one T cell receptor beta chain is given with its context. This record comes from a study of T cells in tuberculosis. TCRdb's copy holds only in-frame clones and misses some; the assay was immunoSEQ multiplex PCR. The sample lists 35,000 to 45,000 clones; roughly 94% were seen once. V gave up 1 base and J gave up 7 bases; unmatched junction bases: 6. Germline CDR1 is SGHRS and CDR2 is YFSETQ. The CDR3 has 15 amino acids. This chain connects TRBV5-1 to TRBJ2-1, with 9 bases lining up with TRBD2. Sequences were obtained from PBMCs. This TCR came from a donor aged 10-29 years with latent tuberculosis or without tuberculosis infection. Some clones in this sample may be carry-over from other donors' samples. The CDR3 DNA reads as TGCGCCAGCAGCTTGTTTACTAGCGGGTATAATGAGCAGTTCTTC. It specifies CASSLFTSGYNEQFF.